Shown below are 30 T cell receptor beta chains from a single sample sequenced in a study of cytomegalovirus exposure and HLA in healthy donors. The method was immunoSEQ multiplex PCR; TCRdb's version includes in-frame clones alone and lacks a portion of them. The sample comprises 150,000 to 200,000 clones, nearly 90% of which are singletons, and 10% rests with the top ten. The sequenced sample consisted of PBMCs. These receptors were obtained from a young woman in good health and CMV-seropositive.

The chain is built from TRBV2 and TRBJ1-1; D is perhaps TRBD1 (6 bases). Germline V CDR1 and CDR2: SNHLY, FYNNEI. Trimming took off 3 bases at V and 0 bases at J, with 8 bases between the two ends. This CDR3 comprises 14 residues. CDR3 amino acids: CASSEGAMNTEAFF. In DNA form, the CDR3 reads TGTGCCAGCAGTGAGGGGGCTATGAACACTGAAGCTTTCTTT.

The CDR3 is CASSNVQGGQETQYF. DNA of the CDR3: TGTGCCAGTAGTAACGTACAGGGCGGCCAAGAGACCCAGTACTTC. This chain connects TRBV19 to TRBJ2-5; TRBD1 is a possible D gene (6 bases). V lost 4 bases to trimming and J lost 1 base, with 13 bases between them. CDR1 LNHDA and CDR2 SQIVND come from the germline V gene (reference sequence). CDR3 length: 15 amino acids.

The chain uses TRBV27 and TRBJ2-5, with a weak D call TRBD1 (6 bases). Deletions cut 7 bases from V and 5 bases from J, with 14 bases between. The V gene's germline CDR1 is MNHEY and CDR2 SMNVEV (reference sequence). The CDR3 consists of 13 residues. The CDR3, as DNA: TGTGCCAGCACGACCGACAGGCGGGAGACCCAGTACTTC. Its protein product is CASTTDRRETQYF.

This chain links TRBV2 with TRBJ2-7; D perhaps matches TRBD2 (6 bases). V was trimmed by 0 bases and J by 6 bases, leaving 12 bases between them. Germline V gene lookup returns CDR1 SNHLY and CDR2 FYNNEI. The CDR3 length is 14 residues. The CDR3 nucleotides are TGTGCCAGCAGTGAAGCGCTTGGAGGGATCGAGCAGTACTTC. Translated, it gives CASSEALGGIEQYF.

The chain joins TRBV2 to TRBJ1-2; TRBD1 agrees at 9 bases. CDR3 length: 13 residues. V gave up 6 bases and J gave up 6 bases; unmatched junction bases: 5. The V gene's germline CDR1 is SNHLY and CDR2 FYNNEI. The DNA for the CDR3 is TGTGCCAGCAGGGAGACAGGGGGGAATGGCTACACCTTC. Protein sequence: CASRETGGNGYTF.

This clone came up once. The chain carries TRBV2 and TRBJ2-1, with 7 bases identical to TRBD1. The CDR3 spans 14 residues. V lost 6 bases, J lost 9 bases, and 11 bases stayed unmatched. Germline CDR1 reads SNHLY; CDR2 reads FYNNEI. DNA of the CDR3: TGTGCCAGCAGACCGACAGGGTCGTTGTCTGAGCAGTTCTTC. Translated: CASRPTGSLSEQFF.

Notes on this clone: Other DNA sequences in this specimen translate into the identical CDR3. CDR3 region: CASSSPPSLTDTQYF. CDR3 nucleotide sequence: TGTGCCAGCAGTTCTCCCCCTTCACTCACAGATACGCAGTATTTT. The chain couples TRBV28 to TRBJ2-3, with D uncertain. Trimming shortened V by 4 bases and J by 2 bases, and 13 bases separated the two germline ends. CDR1 and CDR2 (germline): MDHEN, SYDVKM. This CDR3 region has 15 residues.

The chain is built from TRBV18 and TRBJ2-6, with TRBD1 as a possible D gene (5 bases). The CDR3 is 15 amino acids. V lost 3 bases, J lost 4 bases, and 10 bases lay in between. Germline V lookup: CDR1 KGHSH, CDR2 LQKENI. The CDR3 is CASSPQGPGANVLTF. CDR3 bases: TGTGCCAGCTCACCCCAGGGTCCCGGGGCCAACGTCCTGACTTTC.

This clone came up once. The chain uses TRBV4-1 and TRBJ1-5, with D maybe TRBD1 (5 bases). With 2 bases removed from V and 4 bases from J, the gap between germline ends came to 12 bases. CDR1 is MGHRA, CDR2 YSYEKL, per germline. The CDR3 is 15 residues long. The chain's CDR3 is CASSQSRQTNQPQHF. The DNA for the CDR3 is TGCGCCAGCAGCCAATCCCGACAGACAAATCAGCCCCAGCATTTT.

CDR3 loop: CASSFGRGHQPQHF. CDR3 DNA: TGTGCCAGCAGCTTCGGTAGAGGTCATCAGCCCCAGCATTTT. The chain couples TRBV7-2 to TRBJ1-5; D unresolved. Per the germline V gene, CDR1 is SGHTA and CDR2 is FQGNSA. Trimming removed 3 bases at V and 5 bases at J, with 11 bases between. The CDR3 is 14 residues long.

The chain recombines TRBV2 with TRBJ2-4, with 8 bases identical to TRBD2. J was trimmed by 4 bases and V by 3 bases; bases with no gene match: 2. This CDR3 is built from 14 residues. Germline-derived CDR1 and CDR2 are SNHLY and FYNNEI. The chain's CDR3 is CASSDTSGKNIQYF. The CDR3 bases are TGTGCCAGCAGTGACACTAGCGGTAAAAACATTCAGTACTTC.

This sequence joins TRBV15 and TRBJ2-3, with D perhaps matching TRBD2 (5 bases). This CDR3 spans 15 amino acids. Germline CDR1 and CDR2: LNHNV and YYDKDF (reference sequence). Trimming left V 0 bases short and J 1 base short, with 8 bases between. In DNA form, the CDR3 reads TGTGCCACCAGCAGAGAGAGCGGAGGCACAGATACGCAGTATTTT. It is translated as CATSRESGGTDTQYF.

CDR3 sequence: CACQTGSGANVLTF. For the CDR3, the DNA is TGTGCCTGCCAGACGGGCTCTGGGGCCAACGTCCTGACTTTC. The chain combines TRBV30 with TRBJ2-6; D call uncertain. Trimming pared 6 bases from V and 0 bases from J, leaving 9 bases between. Germline loops: CDR1 GTSNPN, CDR2 SVGIG (reference sequence). The CDR3 loop spans 14 amino acids.

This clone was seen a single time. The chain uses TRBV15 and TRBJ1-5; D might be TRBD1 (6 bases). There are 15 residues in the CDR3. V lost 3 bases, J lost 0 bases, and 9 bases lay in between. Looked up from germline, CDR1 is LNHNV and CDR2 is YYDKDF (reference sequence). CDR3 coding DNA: TGTGCCACCAGCAGCCCGGGACATAGCAATCAGCCCCAGCATTTT. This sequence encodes CATSSPGHSNQPQHF.

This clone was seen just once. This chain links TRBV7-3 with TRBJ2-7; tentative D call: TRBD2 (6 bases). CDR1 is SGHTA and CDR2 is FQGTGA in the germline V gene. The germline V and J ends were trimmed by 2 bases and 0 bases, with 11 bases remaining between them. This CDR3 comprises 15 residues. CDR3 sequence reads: CASSLARRGSYEQYF. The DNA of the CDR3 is TGTGCCAGCAGCTTAGCGCGGCGGGGCTCCTACGAGCAGTACTTC.

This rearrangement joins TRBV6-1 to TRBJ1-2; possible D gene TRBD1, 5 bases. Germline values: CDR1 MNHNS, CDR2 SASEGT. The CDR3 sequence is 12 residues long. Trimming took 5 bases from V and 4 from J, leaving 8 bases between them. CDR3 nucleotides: TGTGCCAGCAGTTTACAGGCCTATGGCTACACCTTC. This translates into CASSLQAYGYTF.

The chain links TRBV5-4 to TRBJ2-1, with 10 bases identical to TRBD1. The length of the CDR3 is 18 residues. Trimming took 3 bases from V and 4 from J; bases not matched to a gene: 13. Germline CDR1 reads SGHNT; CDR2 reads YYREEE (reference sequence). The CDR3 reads CASSSSRQGAGSYNEQFF. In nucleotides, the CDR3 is TGTGCCAGCAGCTCTTCTCGACAGGGGGCTGGCTCGTACAATGAGCAGTTCTTC.

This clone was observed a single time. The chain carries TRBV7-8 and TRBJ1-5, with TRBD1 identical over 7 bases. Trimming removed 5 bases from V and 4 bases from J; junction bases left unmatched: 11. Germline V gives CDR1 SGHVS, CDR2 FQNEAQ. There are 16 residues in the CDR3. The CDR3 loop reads CASSQKLTGRNQPQHF. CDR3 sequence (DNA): TGTGCCAGCAGCCAAAAGTTGACAGGGCGAAATCAGCCCCAGCATTTT.

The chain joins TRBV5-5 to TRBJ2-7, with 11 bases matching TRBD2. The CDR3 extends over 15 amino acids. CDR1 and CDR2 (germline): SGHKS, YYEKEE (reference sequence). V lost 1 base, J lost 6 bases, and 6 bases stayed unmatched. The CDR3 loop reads CASSLTSGRNFEQYF. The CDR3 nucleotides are TGTGCCAGCAGCTTGACTAGCGGGAGAAATTTCGAGCAGTACTTC.

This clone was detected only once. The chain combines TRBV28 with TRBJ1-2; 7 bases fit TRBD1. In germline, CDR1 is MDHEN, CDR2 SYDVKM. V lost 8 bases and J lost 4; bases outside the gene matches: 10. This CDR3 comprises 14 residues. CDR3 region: CASGTPTGSYGYTF. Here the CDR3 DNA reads TGTGCCAGCGGGACCCCGACAGGGAGCTATGGCTACACCTTC.

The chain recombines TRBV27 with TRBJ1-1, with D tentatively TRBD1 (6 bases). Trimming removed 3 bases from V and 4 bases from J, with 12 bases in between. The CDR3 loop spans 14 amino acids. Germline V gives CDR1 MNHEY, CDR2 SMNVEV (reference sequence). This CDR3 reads CASSFRGAFTEAFF. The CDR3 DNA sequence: TGTGCCAGCAGTTTCAGGGGCGCATTCACTGAAGCTTTCTTT.

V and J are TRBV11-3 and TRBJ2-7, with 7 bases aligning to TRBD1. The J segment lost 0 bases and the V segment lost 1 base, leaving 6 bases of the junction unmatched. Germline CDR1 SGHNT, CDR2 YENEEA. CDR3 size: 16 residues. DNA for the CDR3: TGTGCCAGCAGCTTAGGTGGGACAGCGAGCTCCTACGAGCAGTACTTC. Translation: CASSLGGTASSYEQYF.

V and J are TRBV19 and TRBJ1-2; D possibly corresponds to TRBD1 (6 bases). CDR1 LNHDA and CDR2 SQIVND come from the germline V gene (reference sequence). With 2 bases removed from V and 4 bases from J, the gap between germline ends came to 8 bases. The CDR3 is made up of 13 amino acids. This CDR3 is CASSITGPYGYTF. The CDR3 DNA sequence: TGTGCCAGTAGTATAACAGGGCCCTATGGCTACACCTTC.

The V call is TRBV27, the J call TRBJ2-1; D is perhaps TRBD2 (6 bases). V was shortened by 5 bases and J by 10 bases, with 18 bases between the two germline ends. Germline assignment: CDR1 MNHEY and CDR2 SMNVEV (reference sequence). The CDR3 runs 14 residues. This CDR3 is CASSPFRGLGEQFF. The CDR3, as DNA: TGTGCCAGCAGTCCGTTCCGGGGGTTAGGGGAGCAGTTCTTC.

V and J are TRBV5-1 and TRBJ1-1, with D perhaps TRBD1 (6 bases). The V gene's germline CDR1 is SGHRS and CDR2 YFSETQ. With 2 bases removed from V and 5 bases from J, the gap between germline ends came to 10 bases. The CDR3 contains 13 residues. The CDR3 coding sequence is TGCGCCAGCAGCTTCGGGGGGCGTACTGAAGCTTTCTTT. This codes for CASSFGGRTEAFF.

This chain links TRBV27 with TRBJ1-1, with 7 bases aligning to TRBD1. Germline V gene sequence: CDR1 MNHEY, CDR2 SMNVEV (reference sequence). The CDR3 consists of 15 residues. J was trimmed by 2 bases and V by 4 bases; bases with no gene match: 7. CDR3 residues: CASSSPGTANTEAFF. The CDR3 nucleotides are TGTGCCAGCAGTTCCCCGGGGACAGCCAACACTGAAGCTTTCTTT.

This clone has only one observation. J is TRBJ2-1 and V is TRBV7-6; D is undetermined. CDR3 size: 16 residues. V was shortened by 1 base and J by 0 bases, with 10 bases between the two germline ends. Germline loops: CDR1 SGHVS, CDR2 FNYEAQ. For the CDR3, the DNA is TGTGCCAGCAGCTTAGAAGCGTCTTTCTCCTACAATGAGCAGTTCTTC. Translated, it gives CASSLEASFSYNEQFF.

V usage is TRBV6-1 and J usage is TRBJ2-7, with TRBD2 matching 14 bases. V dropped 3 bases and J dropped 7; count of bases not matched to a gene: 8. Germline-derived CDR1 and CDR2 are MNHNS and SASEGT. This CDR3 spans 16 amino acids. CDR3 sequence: CASSDRLAGGPREQYF. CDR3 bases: TGTGCCAGCAGTGACCGACTAGCGGGAGGGCCAAGGGAGCAGTACTTC.

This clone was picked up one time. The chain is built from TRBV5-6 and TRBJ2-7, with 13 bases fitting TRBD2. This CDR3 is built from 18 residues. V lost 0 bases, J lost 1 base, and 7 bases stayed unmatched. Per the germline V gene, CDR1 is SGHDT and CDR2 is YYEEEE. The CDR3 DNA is TGTGCCAGCAGCTTGGTAGGACTAGCGGGAGATTCTTCCTACGAGCAGTACTTC. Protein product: CASSLVGLAGDSSYEQYF.

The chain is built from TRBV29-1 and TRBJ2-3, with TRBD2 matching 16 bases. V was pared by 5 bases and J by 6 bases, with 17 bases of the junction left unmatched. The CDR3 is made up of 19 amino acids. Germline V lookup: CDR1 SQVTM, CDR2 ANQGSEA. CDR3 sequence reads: CSVTLPGLAGGIFYDTQYF. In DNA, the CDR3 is TGCAGCGTTACCCTTCCGGGACTAGCGGGAGGGATATTTTATGATACGCAGTATTTT.